Following are 5 T cell receptor beta chains from one sample sequenced in a study of blood T cell repertoires in COVID-19. Using immunoSEQ multiplex PCR, the repertoire was profiled, and TCRdb retains in-frame clones only, with some absent. The table has 100,000 to 150,000 clones, approximately 84% seen once. Sequenced input: peripheral blood. The receptors were gathered from a man between 65 and 79 years old with acute or convalescent COVID-19.

V is TRBV5-5 and J is TRBJ2-1; D is unclear. With 0 bases removed from V and 7 bases from J, the gap between germline ends came to 8 bases. The germline V gene has CDR1 SGHKS and CDR2 YYEKEE (reference sequence). This CDR3 spans 13 amino acids. CDR3 protein: CASSLVQINEQFF. The DNA for the CDR3 is TGTGCCAGCAGCTTGGTACAAATAAATGAGCAGTTCTTC.

The rearrangement uses TRBV29-1 and TRBJ2-3; the match to TRBD2 covers 10 bases. Trimming removed 6 bases from V and 2 bases from J; junction bases left unmatched: 2. The CDR3 consists of 13 residues. Germline V CDR1 and CDR2: SQVTM, ANQGSEA. This CDR3 is CSVSGGATDTQYF. The CDR3 bases are TGCAGCGTCAGCGGGGGGGCCACAGATACGCAGTATTTT.

This chain links TRBV5-5 with TRBJ1-6; 7 bases are shared with TRBD1. Germline CDR1 reads SGHKS; CDR2 reads YYEKEE (reference sequence). J gave up 9 bases and V 4 bases, and 7 bases lay outside the gene matches. This CDR3 has 14 amino acids. CDR3 sequence: CASSTGQATSPLHF. The CDR3 bases are TGTGCCAGCAGCACCGGACAGGCGACTTCACCCCTCCACTTT.

The CDR3 DNA reads as TGTGCCAGCTCATACGCGTCGGGCACCATATATTTT. This translates into CASSYASGTIYF. This chain links TRBV18 with TRBJ1-3; D uncertain. Germline lookup yields CDR1 KGHSH and CDR2 LQKENI. The CDR3 is made up of 12 amino acids. V lost 5 bases and J lost 9, with 11 bases in between.

The chain carries TRBV7-6 and TRBJ2-1, with D maybe TRBD1 (6 bases). In germline, CDR1 is SGHVS, CDR2 FNYEAQ. Trimming stripped 7 bases from V and 2 bases from J, with 18 bases between. The CDR3 covers 16 residues. CDR3 DNA sequence: TGTGCCAGCACCTCCCTCCCAGGGGTCACCTACAATGAGCAGTTCTTC. Protein sequence: CASTSLPGVTYNEQFF.